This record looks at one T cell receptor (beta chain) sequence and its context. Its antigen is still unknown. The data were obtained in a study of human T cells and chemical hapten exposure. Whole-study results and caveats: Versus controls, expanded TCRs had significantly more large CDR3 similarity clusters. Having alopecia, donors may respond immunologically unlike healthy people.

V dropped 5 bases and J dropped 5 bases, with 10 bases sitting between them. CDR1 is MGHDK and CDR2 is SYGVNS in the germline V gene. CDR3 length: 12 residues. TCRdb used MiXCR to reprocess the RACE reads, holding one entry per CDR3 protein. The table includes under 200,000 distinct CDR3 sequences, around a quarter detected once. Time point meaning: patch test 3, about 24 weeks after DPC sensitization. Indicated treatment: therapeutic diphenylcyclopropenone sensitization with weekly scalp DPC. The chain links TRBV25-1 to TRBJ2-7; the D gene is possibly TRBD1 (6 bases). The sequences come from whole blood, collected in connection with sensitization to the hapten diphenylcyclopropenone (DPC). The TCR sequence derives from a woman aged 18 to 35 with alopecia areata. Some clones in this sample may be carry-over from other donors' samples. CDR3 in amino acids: CASSRNRDEQYF. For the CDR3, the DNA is TGTGCCAGCAGTCGAAACAGGGACGAGCAGTACTTC.